This TCR beta chain comes out of a study of chemoradiotherapy in HPV16-positive cancers. The CDR3 loop spans 18 amino acids. Germline loops: CDR1 SEHNR, CDR2 FQNEAQ (reference sequence). V lost 0 bases, J lost 5 bases, and 13 bases stayed unmatched. Samples were taken several times over chemoradiotherapy. Repertoires were generated with immunoSEQ multiplex PCR, while TCRdb's copy carries only in-frame clones and drops some. The data show about 8,100 clones, around 64% seen once. This chain joins TRBV7-9 and TRBJ2-5; TRBD2 aligns across 9 bases. This receptor was taken from a human donor with HPV-associated anogenital cancer. Sampling was performed from a patient who underwent chemoradiotherapy. CDR3 nucleotide sequence: TGTGCCAGCAGCTTAGCGAAGCAGCTAGCGGGGCGTCTTGAGACCCAGTACTTC. Translation gives CASSLAKQLAGRLETQYF.